The clone carrying this TCR beta chain was recorded once. Only in-frame clones appear in the TCRdb table, and some are missing; sequencing was by immunoSEQ multiplex PCR. The sample lists around 300,000 clones, 88% seen once, with around 2% in the top ten. This sample was taken from a study of blood T cell repertoires in COVID-19. Study information: Donors in Cohort 3 counted as recovered after two negative PCRs, clearance, or symptom resolution.

The CDR3 is 14 residues long. The germline V gene encodes CDR1 MDHEN and CDR2 SYDVKM. The V gene lost 4 bases and the J gene lost 4 bases, with 13 bases spanning the gap. This receptor was obtained from a woman between 55 and 75 years old in a cohort exposed to, infected with or recovered from COVID-19 (not recorded which). Sequencing was done on a sample of PBMCs or T cells enriched from blood (not recorded which). J is TRBJ1-2 and V is TRBV28; tentative D call: TRBD1 (5 bases). CDR3 protein: CASSWSSGIYGYTF. In nucleotides, the CDR3 is TGTGCCAGCAGTTGGTCGTCAGGGATCTATGGCTACACCTTC.